These 5 T cell receptor beta chains share one sample of origin, sequenced in a study of T-cell reconstitution after alpha-beta-depleted transplantation in children. Preparation of the TCRbeta library involved a method that used unique molecular identifiers. TCRdb itself ran the PCR reads through MiXCR, one entry per CDR3 protein. This sample has around 440,000 distinct CDR3 sequences; about 17% occur once, and the top ten carry 25% to 30%. Sequencing used PBMCs, mostly from graft donor cells, obtained 360 days after TCRalphabeta/CD19-depleted stem cell transplant. All receptors come from a boy under two years old who had a stem cell transplant for Wiskott-Aldrich syndrome, so the T cells may come from the graft donor.

The rearrangement links TRBV6-2 or TRBV6-3 to TRBJ2-3; D perhaps matches TRBD1 (5 bases). V dropped 2 bases and J dropped 5 bases, with 23 bases sitting between them. This CDR3 is 18 amino acids long. CDR1 and CDR2 (germline): MNHEY, SVGEGT. CDR3 sequence: CASSYPKLRRQLLDTQYF. The DNA of the CDR3 is TGTGCCAGCAGTTACCCGAAGTTGCGACGACAGCTTCTAGATACGCAGTATTTT.

A few counts support this clonotype. J is TRBJ2-5 and V is TRBV20-1, with a tentative D call TRBD2 (6 bases). CDR1 is DFQATT, CDR2 SNEGSKA, per germline (reference sequence). V was pared by 3 bases and J by 5 bases, with 19 bases between. The CDR3 totals 15 residues. This CDR3 reads CSASGHGSSKETQYF. The CDR3 DNA reads as TGCAGTGCTAGTGGACACGGGAGTTCGAAGGAGACCCAGTACTTC.

J is TRBJ2-2 and V is TRBV12-3 or TRBV12-4; no reliable D call. V shed 0 bases and J shed 5 bases, with 13 bases lying between them. This CDR3 region has 16 residues. CDR3 amino acids: CASSLAPRTGTGELFF. The CDR3 DNA reads as TGTGCCAGCAGTTTAGCTCCTCGAACGGGTACCGGGGAGCTGTTTTTT.

V usage is TRBV24-1 and J usage is TRBJ2-6, with D perhaps given as TRBD1 or TRBD2 (5 bases each). The V end was cut by 9 bases, the J end by 0 bases, with 11 bases between. The CDR3 totals 15 residues. CDR1 is KGHDR, CDR2 SFDVKD, per germline. CDR3 bases: TGTGCCACCGGGGACCCCACCTCTGGGGCCAACGTCCTGACTTTC. Translated: CATGDPTSGANVLTF.

This clonotype was seen only a few times. This rearrangement joins TRBV27 to TRBJ2-3; 16 bases fit TRBD2. The J segment lost 8 bases and the V segment lost 5 bases, leaving 16 bases of the junction unmatched. This CDR3 comprises 19 residues. Germline V gene data show CDR1 as MNHEY and CDR2 as SMNVEV (reference sequence). Here the CDR3 reads CASSLLPGLAGGPGGTQYF. CDR3 bases: TGTGCCAGCAGTCTTCTTCCGGGACTAGCGGGAGGGCCGGGCGGTACGCAGTATTTT.